The T cell receptor (beta chain) described here comes from a study of glioma-infiltrating T cells after dendritic cell vaccination. Sample time point: after dendritic cell vaccination, including at tumor progression/relapse. Assay: immunoSEQ multiplex PCR; the TCRdb copy retains only in-frame clones and omits some. The data hold over 80,000 clones, with over 75% observed a single time. This TCR came from a human donor with glioblastoma. The sequences come from blood, collected after dendritic cell vaccination.

CDR3 residues: CATSRRVSDTQYF. Here the CDR3 DNA reads TGTGCCACCAGCAGGAGGGTGTCAGATACGCAGTATTTT. The rearrangement joins TRBV15 to TRBJ2-3, with D perhaps TRBD2 (5 bases). Germline-derived CDR1 and CDR2 are LNHNV and YYDKDF (reference sequence). This CDR3 spans 13 amino acids. Trimming took off 3 bases at V and 4 bases at J, with 8 bases between the two ends.